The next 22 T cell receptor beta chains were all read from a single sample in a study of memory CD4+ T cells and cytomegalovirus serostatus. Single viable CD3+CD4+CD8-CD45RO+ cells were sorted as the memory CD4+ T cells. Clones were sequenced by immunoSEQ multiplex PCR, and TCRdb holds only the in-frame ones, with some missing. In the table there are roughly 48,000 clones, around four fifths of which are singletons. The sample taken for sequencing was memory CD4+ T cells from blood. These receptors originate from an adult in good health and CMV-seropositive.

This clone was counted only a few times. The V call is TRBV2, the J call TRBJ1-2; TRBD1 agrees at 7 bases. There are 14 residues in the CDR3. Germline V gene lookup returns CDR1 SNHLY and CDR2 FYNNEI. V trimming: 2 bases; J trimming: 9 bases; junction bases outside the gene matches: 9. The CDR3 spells CASSELRQGESYTF. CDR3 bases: TGTGCCAGCAGTGAACTCCGACAGGGCGAAAGCTACACCTTC.

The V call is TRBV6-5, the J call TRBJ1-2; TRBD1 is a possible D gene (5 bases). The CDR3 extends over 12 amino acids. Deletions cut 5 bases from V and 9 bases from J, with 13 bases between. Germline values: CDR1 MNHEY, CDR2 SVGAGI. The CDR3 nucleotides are TGTGCCAGCAGTACAGGACAACAACGCTACACCTTC. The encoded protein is CASSTGQQRYTF.

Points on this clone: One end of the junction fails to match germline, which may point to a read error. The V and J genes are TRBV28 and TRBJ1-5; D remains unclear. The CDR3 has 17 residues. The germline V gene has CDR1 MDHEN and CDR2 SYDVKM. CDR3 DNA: TGTGCCAGCAGACCCAGTACAGCCAGGCGTATTTATCAACCCCAGCATTTT. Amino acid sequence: CASRPSTARRIYQPQHF.

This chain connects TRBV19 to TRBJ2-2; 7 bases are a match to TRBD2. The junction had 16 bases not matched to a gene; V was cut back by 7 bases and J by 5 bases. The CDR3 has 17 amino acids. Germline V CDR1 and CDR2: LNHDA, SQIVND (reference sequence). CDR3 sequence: CASTLWWGGSRTGELFF. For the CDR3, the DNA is TGTGCCAGTACCCTTTGGTGGGGCGGGAGTCGGACCGGGGAGCTGTTTTTT.

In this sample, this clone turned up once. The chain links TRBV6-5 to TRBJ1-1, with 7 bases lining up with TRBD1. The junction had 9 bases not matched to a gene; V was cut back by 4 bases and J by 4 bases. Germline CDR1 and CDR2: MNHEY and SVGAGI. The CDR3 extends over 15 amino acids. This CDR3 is CASSSNGQVVTEAFF. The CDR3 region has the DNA TGTGCCAGCAGTTCCAACGGACAGGTAGTCACTGAAGCTTTCTTT.

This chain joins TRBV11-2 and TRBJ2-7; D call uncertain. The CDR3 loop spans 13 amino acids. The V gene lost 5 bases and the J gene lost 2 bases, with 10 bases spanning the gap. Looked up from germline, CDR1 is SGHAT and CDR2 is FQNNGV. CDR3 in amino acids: CASSPLRTYEQYF. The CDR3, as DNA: TGTGCCAGCAGCCCCCTCCGGACCTACGAGCAGTACTTC.

CDR3 loop: CASSQGGTEAFF. The CDR3 DNA follows: TGTGCCAGCAGCCAGGGGGGGACTGAAGCTTTCTTT. The V and J genes are TRBV7-9 and TRBJ1-1, with 7 positions matching TRBD1. Germline-derived CDR1 and CDR2 are SEHNR and FQNEAQ (reference sequence). V was pared by 5 bases and J by 5 bases, with 2 bases of the junction left unmatched. This CDR3 has 12 residues.

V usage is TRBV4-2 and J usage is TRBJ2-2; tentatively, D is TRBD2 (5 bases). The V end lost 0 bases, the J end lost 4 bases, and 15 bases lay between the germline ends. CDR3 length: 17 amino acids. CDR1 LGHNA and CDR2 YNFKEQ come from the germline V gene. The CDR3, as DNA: TGTGCCAGCAGCCAAGAAGGAAGGTCTAGCCGCACCGGGGAGCTGTTTTTT. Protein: CASSQEGRSSRTGELFF.

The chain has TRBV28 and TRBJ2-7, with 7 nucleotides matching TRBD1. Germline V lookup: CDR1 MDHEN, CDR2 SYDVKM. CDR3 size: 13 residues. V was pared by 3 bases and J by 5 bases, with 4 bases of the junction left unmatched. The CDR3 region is CASSLTRGNEQYF. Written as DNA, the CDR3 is TGTGCCAGCAGTTTGACCAGGGGGAACGAGCAGTACTTC.

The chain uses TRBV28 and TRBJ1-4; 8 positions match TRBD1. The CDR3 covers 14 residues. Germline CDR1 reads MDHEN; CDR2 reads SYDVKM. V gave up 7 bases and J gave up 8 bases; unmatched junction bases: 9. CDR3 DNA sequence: TGTGCCAGCACCAAAGGACAGGGTAGCGAAAAACTGTTTTTT. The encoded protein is CASTKGQGSEKLFF.

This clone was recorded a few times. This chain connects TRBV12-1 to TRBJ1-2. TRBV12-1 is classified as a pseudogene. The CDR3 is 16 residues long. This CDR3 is CASSPGRSRLFYGYTF. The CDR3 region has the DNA TGTGCCAGCAGCCCGGGACGGAGCCGCCTCTTCTATGGCTACACCTTC.

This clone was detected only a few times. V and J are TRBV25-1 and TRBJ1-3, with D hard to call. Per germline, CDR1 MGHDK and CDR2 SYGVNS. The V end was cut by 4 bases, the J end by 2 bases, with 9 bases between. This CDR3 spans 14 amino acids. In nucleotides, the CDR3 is TGTGCCAGCAGTGTCCCTGTCGCTGGAAACACCATATATTTT. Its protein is CASSVPVAGNTIYF. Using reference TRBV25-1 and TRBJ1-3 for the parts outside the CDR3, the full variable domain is EADIYQTPRYLVIGTGKKITLECSQTMGHDKMYWYQQDPGMELHLIHYSYGVNSTEKGDLSSESTVSRIRTEHFPLTLESARPSHTSQYLCASSVPVAGNTIYFGEGSWLTVV.

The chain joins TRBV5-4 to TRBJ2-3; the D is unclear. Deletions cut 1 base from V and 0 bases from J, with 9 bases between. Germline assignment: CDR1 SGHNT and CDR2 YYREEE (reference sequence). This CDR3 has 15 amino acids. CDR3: CASSLSRRSTDTQYF. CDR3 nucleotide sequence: TGTGCCAGCAGCTTGTCACGGCGCAGCACAGATACGCAGTATTTT.

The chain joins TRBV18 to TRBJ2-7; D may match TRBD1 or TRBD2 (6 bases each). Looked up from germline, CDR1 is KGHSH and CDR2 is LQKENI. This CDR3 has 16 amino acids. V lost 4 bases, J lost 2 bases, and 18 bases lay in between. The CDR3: CASSRGAGSEPYEQYF. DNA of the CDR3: TGTGCCAGCTCACGGGGGGCGGGGAGTGAACCCTACGAGCAGTACTTC.

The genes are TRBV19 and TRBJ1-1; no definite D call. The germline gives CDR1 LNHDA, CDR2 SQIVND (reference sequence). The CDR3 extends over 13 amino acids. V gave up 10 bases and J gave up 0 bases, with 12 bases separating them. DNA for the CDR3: TGTGCCACAGCGTTGCGGGTGAACACTGAAGCTTTCTTT. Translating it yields CATALRVNTEAFF. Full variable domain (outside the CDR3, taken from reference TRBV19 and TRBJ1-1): DGGITQSPKYLFRKEGQNVTLSCEQNLNHDAMYWYRQDPGQGLRLIYYSQIVNDFQKGDIAEGYSVSREKKESFPLTVTSAQKNPTAFYLCATALRVNTEAFFGQGTRLTVV.

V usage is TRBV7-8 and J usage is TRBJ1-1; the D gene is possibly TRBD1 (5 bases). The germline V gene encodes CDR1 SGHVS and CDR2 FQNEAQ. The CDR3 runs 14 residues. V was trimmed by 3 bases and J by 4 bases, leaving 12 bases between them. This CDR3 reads CASSLVQGGTEAFF. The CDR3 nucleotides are TGTGCCAGCAGCTTGGTCCAGGGTGGCACTGAAGCTTTCTTT.

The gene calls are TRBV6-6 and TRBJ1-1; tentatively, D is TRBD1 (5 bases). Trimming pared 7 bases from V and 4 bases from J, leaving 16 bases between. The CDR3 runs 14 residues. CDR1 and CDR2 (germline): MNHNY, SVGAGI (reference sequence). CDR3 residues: CASIRGPEGTEAFF. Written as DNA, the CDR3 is TGTGCCAGCATCCGGGGACCCGAGGGCACTGAAGCTTTCTTT.

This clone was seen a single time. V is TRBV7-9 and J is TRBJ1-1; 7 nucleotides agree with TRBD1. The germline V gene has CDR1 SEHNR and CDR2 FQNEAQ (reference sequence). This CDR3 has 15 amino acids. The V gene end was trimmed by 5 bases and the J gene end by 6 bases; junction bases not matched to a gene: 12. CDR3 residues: CASSGRATGRSEAFF. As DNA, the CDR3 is TGTGCCAGCAGCGGGAGGGCGACAGGGAGATCTGAAGCTTTCTTT.

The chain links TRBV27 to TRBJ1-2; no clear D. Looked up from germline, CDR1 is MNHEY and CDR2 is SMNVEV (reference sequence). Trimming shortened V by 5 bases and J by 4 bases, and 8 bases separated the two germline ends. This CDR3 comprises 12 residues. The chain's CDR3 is CASSQYGYGYTF. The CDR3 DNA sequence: TGTGCCAGCAGTCAGTACGGCTATGGCTACACCTTC.

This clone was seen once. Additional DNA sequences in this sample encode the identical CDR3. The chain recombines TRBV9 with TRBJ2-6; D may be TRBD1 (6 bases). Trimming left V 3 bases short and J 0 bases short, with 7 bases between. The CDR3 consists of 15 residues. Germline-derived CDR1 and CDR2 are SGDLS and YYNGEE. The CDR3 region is CASSAQGSGANVLTF. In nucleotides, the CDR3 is TGTGCCAGCAGCGCACAGGGCTCTGGGGCCAACGTCCTGACTTTC.

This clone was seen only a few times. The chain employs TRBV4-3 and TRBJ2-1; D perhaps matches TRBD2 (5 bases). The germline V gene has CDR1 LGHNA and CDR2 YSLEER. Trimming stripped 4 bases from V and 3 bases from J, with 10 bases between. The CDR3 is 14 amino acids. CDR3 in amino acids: CASSPWAGYNEQFF. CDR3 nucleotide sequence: TGCGCCAGCAGCCCCTGGGCGGGCTACAATGAGCAGTTCTTC.

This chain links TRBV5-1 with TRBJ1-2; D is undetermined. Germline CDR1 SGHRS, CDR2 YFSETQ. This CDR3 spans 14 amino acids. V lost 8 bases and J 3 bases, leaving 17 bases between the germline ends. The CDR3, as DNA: TGCGCCAGTAGCCGAGGTTCGGCTGACTATGGCTACACCTTC. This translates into CASSRGSADYGYTF.